The rows below give T cell receptor beta chains drawn from one sample of a study of shared clonotypes between healthy human individuals. Data came from immunoSEQ multiplex PCR; TCRdb stores just in-frame clones and leaves some out. The data contain 330,000 or so clones, roughly 70% of them singletons. Sequencing was done on a sample of memory CD4+ T cells sorted from blood. The receptors were sampled from a young man in good health. The CDR3 runs from the conserved cysteine through the conserved F or W. The order of the fields is D gene, clone size, V gene, J gene, CDR3 DNA, CDR3 protein. A D gene is named only where the DNA matches it firmly. Some rows have no size entry. The others give once, few or many, or a class for an expanded clone.

D gene: NA
clone size: once
V gene: TRBV11-2
J gene: TRBJ1-4
CDR3 DNA: TGTGCCAGCAGCAGAGGACATAATGAAAAACTGTTTTTT
CDR3 protein: CASSRGHNEKLFF

D gene: NA
clone size: few
V gene: TRBV7-9
J gene: TRBJ2-7
CDR3 DNA: TGTGCCAGCAGCTTAGGATCCCGGGACCCCCACTACGAGCAGTACTTC
CDR3 protein: CASSLGSRDPHYEQYF

D gene: NA
clone size: NA
V gene: TRBV7-2
J gene: TRBJ2-1
CDR3 DNA: TGTGCCAGCAGCTCGATAGGAGGCGAGCAGTTCTTC
CDR3 protein: CASSSIGGEQFF

D gene: NA
clone size: NA
V gene: TRBV4-3
J gene: TRBJ2-3
CDR3 DNA: TGCGCCAGCAGCCAAGACCCGAGCACAGATACGCAGTATTTT
CDR3 protein: CASSQDPSTDTQYF

D gene: TRBD2
clone size: NA
V gene: TRBV7-2
J gene: TRBJ2-1
CDR3 DNA: TGTGCCAGCAGCTTAGCGGGCGGGAGGACCGATGAGCAGTTCTTC
CDR3 protein: CASSLAGGRTDEQFF

D gene: NA
clone size: NA
V gene: TRBV27
J gene: TRBJ1-2
CDR3 DNA: TGTGCCAGCAGTAGTCGAGGGCGAGGCTACACCTTC
CDR3 protein: CASSSRGRGYTF

D gene: NA
clone size: NA
V gene: TRBV30
J gene: TRBJ2-7
CDR3 DNA: TGTGCCTGGAGTGGAGGGTACGAGCAGTACTTC
CDR3 protein: CAWSGGYEQYF

D gene: NA
clone size: few
V gene: TRBV5-1
J gene: TRBJ2-6
CDR3 DNA: TGCGCCAGCAGCTTGCTGACAGGACAAACCTCTGGGGCCAACGTCCTGACTTTC
CDR3 protein: CASSLLTGQTSGANVLTF

D gene: NA
clone size: NA
V gene: TRBV5-1
J gene: TRBJ1-5
CDR3 DNA: TGCGCCAGCAGCCCCGGCGGAGAGGGAAGGAGGCAGCCCCAGCATTTT
CDR3 protein: CASSPGGEGRRQPQHF

D gene: NA
clone size: NA
V gene: TRBV5-8
J gene: TRBJ1-1
CDR3 DNA: TGTGCCAGCAGCTGGGCACAGGCTGAAGCTTTCTTT
CDR3 protein: CASSWAQAEAFF

D gene: NA
clone size: NA
V gene: TRBV28
J gene: TRBJ1-2
CDR3 DNA: TGTGCCAGCAGTCCCCGCGGGACTTCTGGCTACACCTTC
CDR3 protein: CASSPRGTSGYTF

D gene: NA
clone size: NA
V gene: TRBV28
J gene: TRBJ1-1
CDR3 DNA: TGTGCCAGCAGCCGATTATTTGGGACTGAAGCTTTCTTT
CDR3 protein: CASSRLFGTEAFF

D gene: NA
clone size: NA
V gene: TRBV19
J gene: TRBJ1-2
CDR3 DNA: TGTGCCAGTAGTATGTGGGCGGAAAACTATGGCTACACCTTC
CDR3 protein: CASSMWAENYGYTF

D gene: NA
clone size: once
V gene: TRBV6-1
J gene: TRBJ2-4
CDR3 DNA: TGTGCCAGCACCATCGACCCCAGCCTCATTCAGTACTTC
CDR3 protein: CASTIDPSLIQYF

D gene: TRBD1
clone size: NA
V gene: TRBV7-9
J gene: TRBJ1-1
CDR3 DNA: TGTGCCAGCAGCTTATTCCACAGGGGGGGGACTGAAGCTTTCTTT
CDR3 protein: CASSLFHRGGTEAFF

D gene: NA
clone size: NA
V gene: TRBV5-8
J gene: TRBJ2-7
CDR3 DNA: TGTGCCAGCAGCCTACAGGGGCTCCGGGCGGGACTAGCCTACGAGCAGTACTTC
CDR3 protein: CASSLQGLRAGLAYEQYF

D gene: NA
clone size: few
V gene: TRBV7-9
J gene: TRBJ2-3
CDR3 DNA: TGTGCCAGCAGCTTAACCGGCTCCACAGATACGCAGTATTTT
CDR3 protein: CASSLTGSTDTQYF

D gene: NA
clone size: few
V gene: TRBV19
J gene: TRBJ2-5
CDR3 DNA: TGTGCCAGTCGACAGAGCGGAGAGACCCAGTACTTC
CDR3 protein: CASRQSGETQYF

D gene: NA
clone size: NA
V gene: TRBV6-5
J gene: TRBJ1-2
CDR3 DNA: TGTGCCAGCAGAACGACCCAGGACAGCTATGGCTACACCTTC
CDR3 protein: CASRTTQDSYGYTF

D gene: TRBD1
clone size: NA
V gene: TRBV7-9
J gene: TRBJ2-2
CDR3 DNA: TGTGCCAGCAGCCGGACAGGGGCGAACACCGGGGAGCTGTTTTTT
CDR3 protein: CASSRTGANTGELFF

D gene: TRBD1
clone size: NA
V gene: TRBV19
J gene: TRBJ2-1
CDR3 DNA: TGTGCCAGTAGCACACGTGGGACAGGGGATGTGAATGAGCAGTTCTTC
CDR3 protein: CASSTRGTGDVNEQFF

D gene: NA
clone size: NA
V gene: TRBV5-5
J gene: TRBJ2-1
CDR3 DNA: TGTGCCAGCAGCCCGTACAATGAGCAGTTCTTC
CDR3 protein: CASSPYNEQFF

D gene: NA
clone size: once
V gene: TRBV7-3
J gene: TRBJ2-1
CDR3 DNA: TGTGCCAGCAGCTTAACGACTAGTCTGATCAATGAGCAGTTCTTC
CDR3 protein: CASSLTTSLINEQFF

D gene: NA
clone size: NA
V gene: TRBV7-8
J gene: TRBJ2-1
CDR3 DNA: TGTGCCAGCAGCTTAAGGTCAAGGCATACCCTCCCCTACAATGAGCAGTTCTTC
CDR3 protein: CASSLRSRHTLPYNEQFF

D gene: NA
clone size: NA
V gene: TRBV5-4
J gene: TRBJ2-5
CDR3 DNA: TGTGCCAGCAGCTTGCTACAGGGTGAGACCCAGTACTTC
CDR3 protein: CASSLLQGETQYF

D gene: NA
clone size: NA
V gene: TRBV7-6
J gene: TRBJ2-1
CDR3 DNA: TGTGCCAGCAGCTTAGCAAGGACAGCTAGAACGCAGTTCTTC
CDR3 protein: CASSLARTARTQFF

D gene: NA
clone size: NA
V gene: TRBV6-6
J gene: TRBJ2-7
CDR3 DNA: TGTGCCAGCAGTTACTTCGCGGGTCAGGGCTCCTACGAGCAGTACTTC
CDR3 protein: CASSYFAGQGSYEQYF

D gene: TRBD2
clone size: NA
V gene: TRBV5-1
J gene: TRBJ2-5
CDR3 DNA: TGCGCCAGCAGCCCGGGACTAGTGGAGACCCAGTACTTC
CDR3 protein: CASSPGLVETQYF

D gene: NA
clone size: NA
V gene: TRBV5-4
J gene: TRBJ2-5
CDR3 DNA: TGTGCCAGCAGCTTAGGGTCTACGGAGACCCAGTACTTC
CDR3 protein: CASSLGSTETQYF

D gene: NA
clone size: NA
V gene: TRBV9
J gene: TRBJ2-1
CDR3 DNA: TGTGCCAGCAGCGTAGTTGGTAAGGAGCAGTTCTTC
CDR3 protein: CASSVVGKEQFF

D gene: NA
clone size: few
V gene: TRBV28
J gene: TRBJ1-1
CDR3 DNA: TGTGCCAGCCTCACCGGTCGCACTGAAGCTTTCTTT
CDR3 protein: CASLTGRTEAFF

D gene: TRBD2
clone size: NA
V gene: TRBV5-8
J gene: TRBJ2-2
CDR3 DNA: TGTGCCAGCAGGCGGGGGGCACACCTGAACACCGGGGAGCTGTTTTTT
CDR3 protein: CASRRGAHLNTGELFF

D gene: TRBD2
clone size: few
V gene: TRBV5-1
J gene: TRBJ2-3
CDR3 DNA: TGCGCCAGCAGCTTCGGACTAGCGGAAACGCAGTATTTT
CDR3 protein: CASSFGLAETQYF

D gene: NA
clone size: NA
V gene: TRBV5-5
J gene: TRBJ2-7
CDR3 DNA: TGTGCCAGCAGCCTCGTAGCGGTTTCCTCCTACGAGCAGTACTTC
CDR3 protein: CASSLVAVSSYEQYF

D gene: NA
clone size: NA
V gene: TRBV27
J gene: TRBJ2-3
CDR3 DNA: TGTGCCAGCAGTTTTTGGGGGACCACAGATACGCAGTATTTT
CDR3 protein: CASSFWGTTDTQYF

D gene: NA
clone size: NA
V gene: TRBV6-5
J gene: TRBJ2-1
CDR3 DNA: TGTGCCAGCAGCGGTTGGTCCTACAATGAGCAGTTCTTC
CDR3 protein: CASSGWSYNEQFF

D gene: NA
clone size: NA
V gene: TRBV6-5
J gene: TRBJ1-5
CDR3 DNA: TGTGCCAGCAGGACAGGTAATAGCAATCAGCCCCAGCATTTT
CDR3 protein: CASRTGNSNQPQHF

D gene: NA
clone size: NA
V gene: TRBV5-1
J gene: TRBJ2-3
CDR3 DNA: TGCGCCAGCAGCTCCACCCCCCAGAGCACAGATACGCAGTATTTT
CDR3 protein: CASSSTPQSTDTQYF

D gene: NA
clone size: NA
V gene: TRBV28
J gene: TRBJ1-2
CDR3 DNA: TGTGCCAGCAGCCCACTTCAGGGTGGCTACACCTTC
CDR3 protein: CASSPLQGGYTF

D gene: NA
clone size: NA
V gene: TRBV5-5
J gene: TRBJ2-1
CDR3 DNA: TGTGCCAGCAGCTTGGAACAGTACAATGAGCAGTTCTTC
CDR3 protein: CASSLEQYNEQFF

D gene: NA
clone size: NA
V gene: TRBV29-1
J gene: TRBJ1-5
CDR3 DNA: TGCAGCGTTGGGGGGGGCCTGGGTAGCAATCAGCCCCAGCATTTT
CDR3 protein: CSVGGGLGSNQPQHF

D gene: TRBD1
clone size: NA
V gene: TRBV6-1
J gene: TRBJ1-2
CDR3 DNA: TGTGCCAGCAGTGAGCAGGGGGATTCGGGTGGCTACACCTTC
CDR3 protein: CASSEQGDSGGYTF

D gene: NA
clone size: few
V gene: TRBV29-1
J gene: TRBJ1-5
CDR3 DNA: TGCAGCGTCCACTCTGGAGAGTCCCAGCATTTT
CDR3 protein: CSVHSGESQHF

D gene: TRBD2
clone size: NA
V gene: TRBV29-1
J gene: TRBJ2-5
CDR3 DNA: TGCAGCGTTGGGGGGACTAGCGGGAGGTCGACCCAGTACTTC
CDR3 protein: CSVGGTSGRSTQYF

D gene: TRBD1
clone size: NA
V gene: TRBV7-2
J gene: TRBJ1-1
CDR3 DNA: TGTGCCAGCAGCTTAAGTGGACAGGGGAGTACTTTCTTT
CDR3 protein: CASSLSGQGSTFF

D gene: NA
clone size: once
V gene: TRBV11-3
J gene: TRBJ2-1
CDR3 DNA: TGTGCCAGCAGCTCAGCGGGCGGCTCCTACAATGAGCAGTTCTTC
CDR3 protein: CASSSAGGSYNEQFF

D gene: TRBD2
clone size: few
V gene: TRBV5-4
J gene: TRBJ2-3
CDR3 DNA: TGTGCCAGCAGCCGAGGACTAGCGGGAGTGACAGATACGCAGTATTTT
CDR3 protein: CASSRGLAGVTDTQYF

D gene: TRBD1
clone size: once
V gene: TRBV6-1
J gene: TRBJ1-5
CDR3 DNA: TGTGCCAGCAGGCGAGACAGGGGTGGCAGTCAGCCCCAGCATTTT
CDR3 protein: CASRRDRGGSQPQHF

D gene: TRBD2
clone size: NA
V gene: TRBV5-4
J gene: TRBJ2-5
CDR3 DNA: TGTGCCAGCAGCTCGGGGACTAGCGGGAGGGCCGTTGCAGAGACCCAGTACTTC
CDR3 protein: CASSSGTSGRAVAETQYF

D gene: NA
clone size: NA
V gene: TRBV7-9
J gene: TRBJ2-1
CDR3 DNA: TGTGCCAGCAGCTTTTTTTCTCTTAGCTCCTACAATGAGCAGTTCTTC
CDR3 protein: CASSFFSLSSYNEQFF

D gene: TRBD2
clone size: NA
V gene: TRBV4-2
J gene: TRBJ2-1
CDR3 DNA: TGTGCCAGCAGCCAAGATCCGGGACTAGCTGGGGGTAGCAATGAGCAGTTCTTC
CDR3 protein: CASSQDPGLAGGSNEQFF

D gene: TRBD1
clone size: NA
V gene: TRBV2
J gene: TRBJ1-4
CDR3 DNA: TGTGCCAGCAATCCCCAGGGGGCTACTAATGAAAAACTGTTTTTT
CDR3 protein: CASNPQGATNEKLFF

D gene: TRBD2
clone size: many
V gene: TRBV5-5
J gene: TRBJ2-3
CDR3 DNA: TGTGCCAGCAGCTTGGGTAGCGGGAGGAAGCTGTGGACAGATACGCAGTATTTT
CDR3 protein: CASSLGSGRKLWTDTQYF

D gene: TRBD1
clone size: many
V gene: TRBV2
J gene: TRBJ1-1
CDR3 DNA: TGTGCCAGCAGAGGACAGGGGACCGGTGCTTTCTTT
CDR3 protein: CASRGQGTGAFF

D gene: NA
clone size: once
V gene: TRBV9
J gene: TRBJ2-4
CDR3 DNA: TGTGCCAGCAGCCCCCGAGGAGGGGAGGACATTCAGTACTTC
CDR3 protein: CASSPRGGEDIQYF